This T cell receptor beta chain was retrieved from a study of T-cell reconstitution after alpha-beta-depleted transplantation in children. About this clonotype: Its antigen is not known.

Findings and limits, study-wide: Counts and diversity of T cells one year after transplant came mostly from newly produced T cells.

Unique molecular identifiers were built into the TCRbeta library. TCRdb itself ran the PCR reads through MiXCR, one entry per CDR3 protein. The sample contains 500,000 to 650,000 distinct CDR3 sequences, about 10% of which appear only once. The length of the CDR3 is 15 residues. V lost 5 bases and J 3 bases, leaving 15 bases between the germline ends. Per the germline V gene, CDR1 is SEHNR and CDR2 is FQNEAQ (reference sequence). This clonotype was obtained from a female patient aged 2-15 years who had a stem cell transplant for aplastic anemia, so the T cells may come from the graft donor. The chain recombines TRBV7-9 with TRBJ2-3; possibly TRBD2 for D (5 bases). Sequences were derived from PBMCs, mostly from graft donor cells, sampled 180 days after TCRalphabeta/CD19-depleted stem cell transplant. CDR3 DNA: TGTGCCAGCAGCCCCCCAGTGACGGGGACAGATACGCAGTATTTT. Translated: CASSPPVTGTDTQYF. Variable domain in full (rest from reference TRBV7-9 and TRBJ2-3): DTGVSQNPRHKITKRGQNVTFRCDPISEHNRLYWYRQTLGQGPEFLTYFQNEAQLEKSRLLSDRFSAERPKGSFSTLEIQRTEQGDSAMYLCASSPPVTGTDTQYFGPGTRLTVL.